The sample holds one count of the clone carrying this T cell receptor beta chain. The target antigen is unknown. This may come from a read error, since a much larger clone is one base off. The CDR3 runs 14 residues. CDR1 is MNHEY and CDR2 is SVGAGI in the germline V gene. V dropped 5 bases and J dropped 0 bases, with 11 bases sitting between them. Reverse transcription of about 500 ng total RNA with a constant-region primer produced TCR beta cDNA. Three nested multiplex PCR rounds of slightly modified ARM-PCR generated TCR beta libraries. Both of the initial two PCR rounds ran for about 11 cycles and employed TRBV1-TRBV30 forward primers alongside a C-beta reverse primer. One entry per CDR3 protein results from TCRdb running MiXCR on the multiplex PCR reads. The data show hundreds of thousands of distinct CDR3 sequences, about 50% seen once. The data derive from a study of tumor-infiltrating lymphocytes in primary liver carcinoma. About the research overall: All lesions had stage T1-T3 N0M0 and roughly 4 to 11 cm widths.

It was unsorted whole blood that yielded blood RNA, and germline DNA was also extracted. The patients carried chronic HBV infection and had received no treatment. The study, taken as a whole, reports: Tumor top-250-clone fraction significantly exceeded that of blood (p = 0.039).

This sequence was found in a woman aged 30 to 39 with primary liver carcinoma and hepatitis B virus infection. The rearrangement links TRBV6-5 to TRBJ2-7; D call uncertain. Sequencing was performed on peripheral blood. This chain's CDR3 is CASSARWSSYEQYF. Here the CDR3 DNA reads TGTGCCAGCAGTGCGAGATGGAGCTCCTACGAGCAGTACTTC.